Listed below are T cell receptor beta chains from one sample, sequenced in a study of T cells in localized non-small cell lung cancer. This table comes from immunoSEQ multiplex PCR, and its TCRdb copy is limited to in-frame clones, with some not included. The data show 1,500 to 2,000 clones, around a quarter seen once. Specimen: normal lung tissue next to the tumor, collected before any cancer treatment. Receptor source: a female donor over 55 with stage I squamous cell lung carcinoma. Each CDR3 is given with its conserved first and last residue. A D gene is named only where the DNA matches it firmly. Rows may omit the clone size; those that give it use once, few, many or a size class.

D gene | J gene | clone size | V gene | CDR3 protein | CDR3 DNA
- | TRBJ2-2 | - | TRBV29-1 | CSVRTANTGELFF | TGCAGCGTCCGGACAGCAAACACCGGGGAGCTGTTTTTT
TRBD1 | TRBJ1-1 | - | TRBV11-3 | CASSFRDSRGEAFF | TGTGCCAGCAGCTTCCGGGACAGCCGCGGGGAAGCTTTCTTT
- | TRBJ1-1 | - | TRBV9 | CASSSTVNTEAFF | TGTGCCAGCAGTTCTACAGTGAACACTGAAGCTTTCTTT
- | TRBJ1-5 | large | TRBV6-1 | CASSEVEYQPQHF | TGTGCCAGCAGTGAAGTCGAGTATCAGCCCCAGCATTTT
- | TRBJ1-1 | few | TRBV28 | CASSLRSIEAFF | TGTGCCAGCAGTTTGAGGAGTATTGAAGCTTTCTTT
- | TRBJ1-4 | - | TRBV25-1 | CASSDLTGPFEKLFF | TGTGCCAGCAGTGACTTGACAGGACCCTTTGAAAAACTGTTTTTT
- | TRBJ2-3 | - | TRBV30 | CAWSVGTDTQYF | TGTGCCTGGAGTGTGGGCACAGATACGCAGTATTTT
- | TRBJ1-1 | medium-sized | TRBV7-2 | CASSSVTGTEAFF | TGTGCCAGCAGCAGTGTGACAGGCACTGAAGCTTTCTTT
- | TRBJ1-1 | - | TRBV23-1 | CASSTTVNTEAFF | TGCGCCAGCAGCACGACAGTGAACACTGAAGCTTTCTTT
- | TRBJ2-3 | - | TRBV6-8 | CASSSYRPQSTDTQYF | TGTGCCAGCAGTTCCTACCGACCTCAGAGCACAGATACGCAGTATTTT
- | TRBJ2-7 | medium-sized | TRBV6-8 | CASSYSPDLYEQYF | TGTGCCAGCAGTTACTCTCCGGACCTTTACGAGCAGTACTTC
- | TRBJ2-1 | few | TRBV7-5 | CASSLEGLSGGAENEQFF | TGTGCCAGCAGCTTAGAAGGCCTTAGCGGGGGGGCCGAAAATGAGCAGTTCTTC
- | TRBJ1-2 | - | TRBV11-3 | CASSLGSGGARGYTF | TGTGCCAGCAGCTTAGGATCGGGGGGGGCGCGTGGCTACACCTTC
- | TRBJ2-7 | - | TRBV14 | CASSKGTAISYEQYF | TGTGCCAGCAGCAAGGGGACGGCGATCTCCTACGAGCAGTACTTC
- | TRBJ1-1 | large | TRBV11-3 | CASSLVGGQNTEAFF | TGTGCCAGCAGCTTAGTTGGCGGCCAGAACACTGAAGCTTTCTTT
- | TRBJ1-4 | - | TRBV30 | CAWSVGGPNEKLFF | TGTGCCTGGAGTGTGGGGGGACCTAATGAAAAACTGTTTTTT
- | TRBJ1-6 | few | TRBV11-3 | CASSLREVSAALHF | TGTGCCAGCAGCTTGAGGGAGGTTTCGGCCGCCCTCCACTTT
- | TRBJ2-3 | - | TRBV18 | CASSPPTDTQYF | TGTGCCAGCTCACCGCCCACAGATACGCAGTATTTT
TRBD1 | TRBJ2-3 | - | TRBV15 | CATSTPGQGALKDTQYF | TGTGCCACCAGCACCCCGGGACAGGGGGCGCTTAAAGATACGCAGTATTTT
TRBD2 | TRBJ2-3 | few | TRBV5-1 | CASSWPIAGGSTDTQYF | TGCGCCAGCAGCTGGCCCATAGCGGGGGGGAGCACAGATACGCAGTATTTT
- | TRBJ1-1 | few | TRBV9 | CASSAQGQGTEAFF | TGTGCCAGCAGCGCCCAGGGGCAGGGCACTGAAGCTTTCTTT
- | TRBJ1-3 | - | TRBV19 | CASSIGFGNTIYF | TGTGCCAGTAGTATTGGTTTTGGAAACACCATATATTTT
- | TRBJ1-1 | - | TRBV9 | CASSVDGGEAFF | TGTGCCAGCAGCGTAGACGGAGGGGAAGCTTTCTTT
- | TRBJ2-3 | few | TRBV9 | CASSVGVGDTQYF | TGTGCCAGCAGCGTAGGAGTCGGGGATACGCAGTATTTT
TRBD1 | TRBJ1-2 | medium-sized | TRBV6-8 | CASSRQGDYGYTF | TGTGCCAGCAGCCGACAGGGGGACTATGGCTACACCTTC
TRBD1 | TRBJ2-3 | - | TRBV19 | CATRDRGRVDTQYF | TGTGCCACCCGGGACAGGGGGCGCGTGGATACGCAGTATTTT
TRBD1 | TRBJ1-1 | few | TRBV6-8 | CASSTGDRGFAFF | TGTGCCAGCAGTACGGGGGACAGGGGGTTTGCTTTCTTT
- | TRBJ1-5 | medium-sized | TRBV9 | CASSEQQPNQPQHF | TGTGCCAGCAGTGAGCAACAGCCAAATCAGCCCCAGCATTTT
- | TRBJ1-6 | - | TRBV5-1 | CASSLGGNVYSPLHF | TGCGCCAGCAGCTTGGGAGGGAATGTGTATTCACCCCTCCACTTT
- | TRBJ1-6 | - | TRBV18 | CASSPTEGIGDSPLHF | TGTGCCAGCTCACCTACTGAGGGAATCGGAGATTCACCCCTCCACTTT
- | TRBJ1-2 | - | TRBV15 | CATSRGVSGNYGYTF | TGTGCCACCAGCAGAGGAGTTTCAGGAAACTATGGCTACACCTTC
TRBD1 | TRBJ1-2 | - | TRBV29-1 | CSVVGDSPSFYTF | TGCAGCGTTGTGGGGGACAGTCCATCCTTCTACACCTTC
TRBD1 | TRBJ2-5 | medium-sized | TRBV11-3 | CASSQRSQSGQGAAETQYF | TGTGCCAGCAGCCAGCGAAGTCAGAGTGGACAGGGGGCCGCAGAGACCCAGTACTTC
- | TRBJ1-1 | - | TRBV1 | CASSLRGAEAFF | TGCGCCAGCAGCCTTAGGGGGGCTGAAGCTTTCTTT
- | TRBJ1-1 | medium-sized | TRBV6-7 | CASSHGTEAFF | TGTGCCAGCAGTCACGGCACTGAAGCTTTCTTT
- | TRBJ1-1 | large | TRBV6-8 | CASNPRTEYLNTEAFF | TGTGCCAGCAACCCAAGGACAGAGTATTTGAACACTGAAGCTTTCTTT
TRBD1 | TRBJ2-7 | - | TRBV6-8 | CASSYTGALPYEQYF | TGTGCCAGCAGTTACACAGGGGCCCTTCCCTACGAGCAGTACTTC
TRBD1 | TRBJ1-3 | large | TRBV11-3 | CASSLEWNSQGAKAIYF | TGTGCCAGCAGCCTGGAATGGAATTCTCAGGGGGCTAAGGCCATATATTTT
- | TRBJ1-6 | large | TRBV4-1 | CASSQEVYYNSPLHF | TGCGCCAGCAGCCAGGAGGTCTACTATAATTCACCCCTCCACTTT
- | TRBJ2-2 | large | TRBV11-3 | CASSSRTEAGELFF | TGTGCCAGCAGCTCTCGGACAGAGGCCGGGGAGCTGTTTTTT
- | TRBJ1-2 | - | TRBV11-3 | CASSFTGGSGGYTF | TGTGCCAGCAGCTTCACAGGAGGGAGTGGAGGCTACACCTTC
TRBD1 | TRBJ1-1 | - | TRBV19 | CASSIRGYGQGNTEAFF | TGTGCCAGTAGTATAAGAGGCTATGGACAGGGAAACACTGAAGCTTTCTTT
- | TRBJ1-5 | - | TRBV7-5 | CASSVHREDQPQHF | TGTGCCAGCAGCGTCCACAGGGAGGATCAGCCCCAGCATTTT
- | TRBJ1-4 | large | TRBV11-3 | CASSFQRSNEKLFF | TGTGCCAGCAGTTTCCAGAGGAGTAATGAAAAACTGTTTTTT
- | TRBJ1-3 | - | TRBV7-2 | CASSLRSGNTIYF | TGTGCCAGCAGCTTAAGGTCTGGAAACACCATATATTTT
- | TRBJ1-1 | - | TRBV5-1 | CASSSGQQNTEAFF | TGCGCCAGCAGCTCCGGACAGCAGAACACTGAAGCTTTCTTT
- | TRBJ1-4 | - | TRBV9 | CASSATGTNNEKLFF | TGTGCCAGCAGCGCCACCGGGACAAACAATGAAAAACTGTTTTTT
TRBD1 | TRBJ1-2 | medium-sized | TRBV6-7 | CARSPARTGKIGRDYGYTF | TGTGCCCGCTCACCCGCAAGGACAGGGAAAATCGGGCGGGACTATGGCTACACCTTC
TRBD1 | TRBJ1-3 | few | TRBV9 | CASSGGTASGNTIYF | TGTGCCAGCAGCGGGGGGACAGCCTCTGGAAACACCATATATTTT
- | TRBJ1-4 | - | TRBV6-8 | CASARSLNEKLFF | TGTGCCAGCGCGCGGAGCCTTAATGAAAAACTGTTTTTT
- | TRBJ2-4 | - | TRBV11-3 | CASSLEPTGSGKNIQYF | TGTGCCAGCAGCCTTGAACCCACGGGTTCGGGCAAAAACATTCAGTACTTC